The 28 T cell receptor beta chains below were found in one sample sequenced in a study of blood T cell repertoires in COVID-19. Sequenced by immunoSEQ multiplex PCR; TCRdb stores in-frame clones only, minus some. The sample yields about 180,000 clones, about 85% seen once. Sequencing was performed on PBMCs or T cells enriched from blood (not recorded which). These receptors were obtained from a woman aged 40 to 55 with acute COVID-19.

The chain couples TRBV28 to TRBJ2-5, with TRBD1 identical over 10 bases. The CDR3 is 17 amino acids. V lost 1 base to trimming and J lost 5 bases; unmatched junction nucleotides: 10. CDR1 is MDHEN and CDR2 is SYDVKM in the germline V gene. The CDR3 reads CASSLFRDRGLGETQYF. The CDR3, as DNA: TGTGCCAGCAGTTTATTCCGGGACAGGGGTCTGGGGGAGACCCAGTACTTC.

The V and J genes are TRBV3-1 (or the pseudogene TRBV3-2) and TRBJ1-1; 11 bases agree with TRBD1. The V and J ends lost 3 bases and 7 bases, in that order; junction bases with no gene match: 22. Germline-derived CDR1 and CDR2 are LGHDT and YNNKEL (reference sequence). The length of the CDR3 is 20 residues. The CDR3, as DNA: TGTGCCAGCAGCCATCTCCTTCGACGGGGACAGGGGGGTAAAGGTGGTGAAGCTTTCTTT. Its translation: CASSHLLRRGQGGKGGEAFF.

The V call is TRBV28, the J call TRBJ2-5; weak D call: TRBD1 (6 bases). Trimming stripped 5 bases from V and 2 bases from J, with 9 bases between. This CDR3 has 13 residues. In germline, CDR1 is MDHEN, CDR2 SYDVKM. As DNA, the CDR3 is TGTGCCAGCAGTACCGGACAGCAAGAGACCCAGTACTTC. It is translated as CASSTGQQETQYF.

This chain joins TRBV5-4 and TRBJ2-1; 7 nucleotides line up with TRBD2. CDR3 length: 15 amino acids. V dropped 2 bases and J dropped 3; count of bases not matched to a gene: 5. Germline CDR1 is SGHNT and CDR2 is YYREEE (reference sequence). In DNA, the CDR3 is TGTGCCAGCAGCTTAAAGGGCGGGAGCTACAATGAGCAGTTCTTC. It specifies CASSLKGGSYNEQFF.

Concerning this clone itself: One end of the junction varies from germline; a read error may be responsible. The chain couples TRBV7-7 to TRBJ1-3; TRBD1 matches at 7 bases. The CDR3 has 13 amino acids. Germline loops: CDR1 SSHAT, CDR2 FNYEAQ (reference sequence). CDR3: CASSLRQGYTIYF. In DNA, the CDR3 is TGTGCTAGCAGCTTAAGACAGGGTTACACCATATATTTT.

The CDR3 DNA follows: TGTGCAGAGCACGGCGGGAGCTACGAGCAGTACTTC. It is translated as CAEHGGSYEQYF. The chain couples TRBV21-1 to TRBJ2-7; the table's D call, TRBD2, was not checked against the DNA. TRBV21-1 is a known pseudogene. The CDR3 runs to 12 residues.

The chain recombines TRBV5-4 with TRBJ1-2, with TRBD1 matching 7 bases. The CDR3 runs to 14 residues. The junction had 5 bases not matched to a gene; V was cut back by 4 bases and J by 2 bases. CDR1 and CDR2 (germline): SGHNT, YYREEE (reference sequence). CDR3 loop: CASSPGQVNYGYTF. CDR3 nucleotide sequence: TGTGCCAGCAGCCCCGGACAGGTCAACTATGGCTACACCTTC. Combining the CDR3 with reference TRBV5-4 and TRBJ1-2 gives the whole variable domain ETGVTQSPTHLIKTRGQQVTLRCSSQSGHNTVSWYQQALGQGPQFIFQYYREEENGRGNFPPRFSGLQFPNYSSELNVNALELDDSALYLCASSPGQVNYGYTFGSGTRLTVV.

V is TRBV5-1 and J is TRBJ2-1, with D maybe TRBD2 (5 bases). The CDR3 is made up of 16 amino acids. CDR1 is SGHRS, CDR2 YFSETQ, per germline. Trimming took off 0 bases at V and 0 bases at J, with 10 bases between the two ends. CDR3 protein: CASSLALGSSYNEQFF. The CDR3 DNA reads TGCGCCAGCAGCTTGGCCCTAGGGAGCTCCTACAATGAGCAGTTCTTC.

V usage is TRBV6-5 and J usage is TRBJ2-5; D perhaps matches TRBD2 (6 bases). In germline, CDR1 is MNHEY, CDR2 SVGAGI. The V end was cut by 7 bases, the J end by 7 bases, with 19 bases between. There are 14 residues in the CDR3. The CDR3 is CASNRGGEIGTQYF. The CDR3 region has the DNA TGTGCCAGCAACCGGGGAGGAGAGATCGGGACCCAGTACTTC.

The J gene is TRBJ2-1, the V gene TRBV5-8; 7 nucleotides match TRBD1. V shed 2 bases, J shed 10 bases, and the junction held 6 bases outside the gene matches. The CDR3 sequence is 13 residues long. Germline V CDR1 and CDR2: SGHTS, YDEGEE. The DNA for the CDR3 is TGTGCCAGCAGCTTTAAAACGGACAGGGAGCAGTTCTTC. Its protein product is CASSFKTDREQFF.

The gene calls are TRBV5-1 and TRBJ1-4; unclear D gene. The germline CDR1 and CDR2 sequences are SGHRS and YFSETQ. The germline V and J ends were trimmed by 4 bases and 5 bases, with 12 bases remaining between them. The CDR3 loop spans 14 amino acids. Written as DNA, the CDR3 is TGCGCCAGCAGCACGGGTGAGGGAAATGAAAAACTGTTTTTT. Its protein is CASSTGEGNEKLFF.

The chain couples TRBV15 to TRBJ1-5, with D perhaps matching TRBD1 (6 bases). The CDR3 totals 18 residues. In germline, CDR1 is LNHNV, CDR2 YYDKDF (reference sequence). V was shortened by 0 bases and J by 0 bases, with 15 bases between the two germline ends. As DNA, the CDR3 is TGTGCCACCAGCAGAGATATCGCAGGGGAATATAGCAATCAGCCCCAGCATTTT. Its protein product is CATSRDIAGEYSNQPQHF.

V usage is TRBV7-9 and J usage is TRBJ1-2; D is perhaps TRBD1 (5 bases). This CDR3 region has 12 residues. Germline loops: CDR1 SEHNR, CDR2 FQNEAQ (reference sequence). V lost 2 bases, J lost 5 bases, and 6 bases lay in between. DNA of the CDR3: TGTGCCAGCAGCTTAAGGACATATGGCTACACCTTC. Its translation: CASSLRTYGYTF.

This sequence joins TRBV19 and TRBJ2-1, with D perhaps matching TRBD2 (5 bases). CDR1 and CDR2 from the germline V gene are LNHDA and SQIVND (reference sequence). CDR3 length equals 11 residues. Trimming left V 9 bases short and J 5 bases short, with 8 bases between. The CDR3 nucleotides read TGTGCCAGCGGACTGAACAATGAGCAGTTCTTC. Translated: CASGLNNEQFF.

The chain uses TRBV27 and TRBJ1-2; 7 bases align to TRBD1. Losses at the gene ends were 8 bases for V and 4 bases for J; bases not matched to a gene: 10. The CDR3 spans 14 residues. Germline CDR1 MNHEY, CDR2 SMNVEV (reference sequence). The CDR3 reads CASRPRQGPYGYTF. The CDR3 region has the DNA TGTGCCAGCCGACCTCGACAGGGTCCCTATGGCTACACCTTC.

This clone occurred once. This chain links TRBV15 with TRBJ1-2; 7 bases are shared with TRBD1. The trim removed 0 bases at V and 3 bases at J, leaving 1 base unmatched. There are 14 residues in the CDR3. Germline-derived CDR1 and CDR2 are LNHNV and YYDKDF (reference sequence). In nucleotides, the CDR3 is TGTGCCACCAGCAGAGAGGGACAGTACTATGGCTACACCTTC. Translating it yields CATSREGQYYGYTF.

In DNA form, the CDR3 reads TGTGCCAGCAGCCCCGGGACTAGCGGGCTATACGAGCAGTACTTC. This encodes CASSPGTSGLYEQYF. This sequence joins TRBV13 and TRBJ2-7, with TRBD2 matching over 12 bases. V was clipped by 5 bases and J by 4 bases; unmatched bases: 6. Germline CDR1 is PRHDT and CDR2 is FYEKMQ (reference sequence). The CDR3 covers 15 residues.

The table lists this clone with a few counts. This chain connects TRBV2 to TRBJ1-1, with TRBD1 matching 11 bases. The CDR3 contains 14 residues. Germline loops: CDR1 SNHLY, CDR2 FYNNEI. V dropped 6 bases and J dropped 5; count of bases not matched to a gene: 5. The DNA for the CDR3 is TGTGCCAGCAGCCAGGACAGGGGGCGGACTGAAGCTTTCTTT. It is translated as CASSQDRGRTEAFF.

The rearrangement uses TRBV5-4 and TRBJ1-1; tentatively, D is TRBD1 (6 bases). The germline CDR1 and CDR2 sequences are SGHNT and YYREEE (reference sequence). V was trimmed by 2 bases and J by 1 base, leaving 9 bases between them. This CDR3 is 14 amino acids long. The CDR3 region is CASSLYRANTEAFF. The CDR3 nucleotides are TGTGCCAGCAGCTTATACAGGGCGAACACTGAAGCTTTCTTT. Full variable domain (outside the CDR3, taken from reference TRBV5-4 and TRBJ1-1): ETGVTQSPTHLIKTRGQQVTLRCSSQSGHNTVSWYQQALGQGPQFIFQYYREEENGRGNFPPRFSGLQFPNYSSELNVNALELDDSALYLCASSLYRANTEAFFGQGTRLTVV.

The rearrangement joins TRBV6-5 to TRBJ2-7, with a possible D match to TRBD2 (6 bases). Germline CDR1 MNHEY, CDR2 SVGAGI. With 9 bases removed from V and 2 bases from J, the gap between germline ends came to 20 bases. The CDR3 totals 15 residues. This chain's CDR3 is CASRPGVTVAYEQYV. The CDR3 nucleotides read TGTGCCAGTCGTCCGGGGGTCACCGTCGCCTACGAGCAGTACGTC.

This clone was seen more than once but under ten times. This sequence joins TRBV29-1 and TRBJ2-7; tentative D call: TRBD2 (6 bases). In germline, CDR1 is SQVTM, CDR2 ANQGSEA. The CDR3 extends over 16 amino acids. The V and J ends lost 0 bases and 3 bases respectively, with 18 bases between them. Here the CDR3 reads CSVEECGLGTFYEQYV. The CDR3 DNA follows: TGCAGCGTTGAAGAGTGTGGATTGGGGACTTTCTACGAGCAGTACGTC.

The DNA of the CDR3 is TGCGCCAGCAGCGTCCAAGGGGGAAACACTGAAGCTTTCTTT. Its protein product is CASSVQGGNTEAFF. This chain joins TRBV5-1 and TRBJ1-1; a weak D match, TRBD1 (6 bases). V lost 4 bases, J lost 2 bases, and 12 bases lay in between. The germline V gene encodes CDR1 SGHRS and CDR2 YFSETQ. The CDR3 is 14 residues long.

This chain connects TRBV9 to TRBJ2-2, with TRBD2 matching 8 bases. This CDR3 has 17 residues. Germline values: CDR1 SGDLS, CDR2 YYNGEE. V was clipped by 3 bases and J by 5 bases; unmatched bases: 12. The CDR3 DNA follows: TGTGCCAGCAGCGGACGTTTTGCGGGGGGAAGTACCGGGGAGCTGTTTTTT. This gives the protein CASSGRFAGGSTGELFF.

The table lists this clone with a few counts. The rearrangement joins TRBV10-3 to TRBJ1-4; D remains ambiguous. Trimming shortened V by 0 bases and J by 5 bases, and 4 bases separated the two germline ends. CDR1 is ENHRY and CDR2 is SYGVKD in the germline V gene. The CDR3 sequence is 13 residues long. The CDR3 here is CAISESANEKLFF. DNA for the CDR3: TGTGCCATCAGTGAGTCGGCCAATGAAAAACTGTTTTTT.

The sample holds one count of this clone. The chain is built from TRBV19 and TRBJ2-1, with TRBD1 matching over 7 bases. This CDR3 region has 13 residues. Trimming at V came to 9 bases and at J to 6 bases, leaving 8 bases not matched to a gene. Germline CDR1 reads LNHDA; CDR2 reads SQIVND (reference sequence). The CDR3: CARDRQGGNEQFF. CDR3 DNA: TGTGCCAGAGACAGACAGGGCGGCAATGAGCAGTTCTTC.

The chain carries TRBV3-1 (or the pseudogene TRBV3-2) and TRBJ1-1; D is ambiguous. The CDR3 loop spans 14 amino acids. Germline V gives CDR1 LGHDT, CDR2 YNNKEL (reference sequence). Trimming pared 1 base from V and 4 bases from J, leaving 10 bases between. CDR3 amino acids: CASSQVGAATEAFF. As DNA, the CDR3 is TGTGCCAGCAGCCAAGTAGGAGCAGCCACTGAAGCTTTCTTT.

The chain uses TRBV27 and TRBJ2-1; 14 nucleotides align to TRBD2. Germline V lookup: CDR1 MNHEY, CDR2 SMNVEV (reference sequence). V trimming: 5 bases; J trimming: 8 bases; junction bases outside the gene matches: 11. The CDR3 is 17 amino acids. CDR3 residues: CASSLLPGLAGVYEQFF. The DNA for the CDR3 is TGTGCCAGCAGTCTGTTACCGGGACTAGCGGGAGTGTATGAGCAGTTCTTC.

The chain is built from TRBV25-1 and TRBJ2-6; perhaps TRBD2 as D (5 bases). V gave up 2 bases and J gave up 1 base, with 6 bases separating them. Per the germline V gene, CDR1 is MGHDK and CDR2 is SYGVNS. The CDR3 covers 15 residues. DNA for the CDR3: TGTGCCAGCAGTGAAGCGGGTTCTGGGGCCAACGTCCTGACTTTC. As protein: CASSEAGSGANVLTF. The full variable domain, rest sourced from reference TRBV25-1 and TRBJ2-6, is EADIYQTPRYLVIGTGKKITLECSQTMGHDKMYWYQQDPGMELHLIHYSYGVNSTEKGDLSSESTVSRIRTEHFPLTLESARPSHTSQYLCASSEAGSGANVLTFGAGSRLTVL.